The next 31 T cell receptor beta chains were all read from a single sample in a study of T-cell memory formation after mild COVID-19. TCRdb recomputed calls from the 5' RACE reads with MiXCR, one row per CDR3 protein. The table shows approximately 340,000 distinct CDR3 sequences, with about 15% occurring only once. Input material: PBMCs or a T cell subset sorted from them (not recorded which). These TCRs come from a man younger than 35 who had mild COVID-19 (a few samples of this study predate the infection). Cell type and time point are not known.

With respect to this clonotype: It is likely a read error, because the conserved phenylalanine at the end of the CDR3 is missing. The CDR3, as DNA: TGTGCCAGCAGTTACTCGGTCGGGGCTGGGGGCCAAAACATTCAGTACTTA. It codes for CASSYSVGAGGQNIQYL. The V and J genes are TRBV6-6 and TRBJ2-4; perhaps TRBD1 as D (6 bases). Germline V gives CDR1 MNHNY, CDR2 SVGAGI (reference sequence). This CDR3 is built from 17 residues. V gave up 0 bases and J gave up 5 bases, with 17 bases separating them.

In DNA, the CDR3 is TGTGCCAGCAGCCAAGGTTTTGGAGGCAATCAGCCCCAGCATTTT. It yields the protein CASSQGFGGNQPQHF. The chain is built from TRBV3-1 and TRBJ1-5; no reliable D call. The germline CDR1 and CDR2 sequences are LGHDT and YNNKEL (reference sequence). The CDR3 totals 15 residues. Trimming removed 1 base from V and 2 bases from J, with 9 bases in between.

This clonotype occurred a few times. The gene calls are TRBV10-3 and TRBJ1-2; D might be TRBD1 (6 bases). The V gene's germline CDR1 is ENHRY and CDR2 SYGVKD. This CDR3 has 15 amino acids. Trimming removed 1 base from V and 0 bases from J, with 9 bases in between. CDR3 DNA: TGTGCCATCAGTGAGTTTACAGGGCCTAACTATGGCTACACCTTC. It encodes CAISEFTGPNYGYTF.

In this sample, this clonotype turned up a few times. A junction boundary mismatches the germline segment, possibly from a read error. This chain joins TRBV2 and TRBJ2-2; D gene ambiguous. Germline CDR1 reads SNHLY; CDR2 reads FYNNEI. There are 16 residues in the CDR3. The CDR3 sequence is CASTITTLLNPGELFF. The DNA of the CDR3 is TGTGCCAGCACTATCACTACCTTATTGAACCCCGGGGAGCTGTTTTTT.

This clonotype was seen a few times. The V and J genes are TRBV4-1 and TRBJ2-3; 11 bases map to TRBD1. The length of the CDR3 is 16 residues. CDR1 and CDR2 from the germline V gene are MGHRA and YSYEKL. J gave up 9 bases and V 0 bases, and 8 bases lay outside the gene matches. CDR3 region: CASSQDRGQGALTQYF. Here the CDR3 DNA reads TGCGCCAGCAGCCAAGATAGAGGACAGGGGGCTCTGACGCAGTATTTT.

This clonotype showed up just a few times. The rearrangement uses TRBV7-3 and TRBJ2-3, with D uncertain. This CDR3 spans 16 amino acids. V dropped 5 bases and J dropped 4 bases, with 19 bases sitting between them. Germline V CDR1 and CDR2: SGHTA, FQGTGA. CDR3: CASSLDLGSAPDTQYF. The DNA of the CDR3 is TGTGCCAGCAGCCTAGATCTAGGGTCGGCACCAGATACGCAGTATTTT. Full variable domain (rest looked up from reference TRBV7-3 and TRBJ2-3): GAGVSQTPSNKVTEKGKYVELRCDPISGHTALYWYRQSLGQGPEFLIYFQGTGAADDSGLPNDRFFAVRPEGSVSTLKIQRTERGDSAVYLCASSLDLGSAPDTQYFGPGTRLTVL.

V and J are TRBV18 and TRBJ1-6; D unclear. The CDR3 totals 13 residues. In germline, CDR1 is KGHSH, CDR2 LQKENI. Between the trimmed V and J ends, which lost 3 bases and 8 bases, there was a span of 8 bases. The CDR3 DNA follows: TGTGCCAGCTCACCCGAACGGGATTCACCCCTCCACTTT. This gives the protein CASSPERDSPLHF.

Points on this clonotype: Possible read error: a much larger clone is one base away. This chain connects TRBV6-5 to TRBJ2-3, with D perhaps TRBD2 (6 bases). The CDR3 runs 13 residues. Germline lookup yields CDR1 MNHEY and CDR2 SVGAGI. The CDR3 sequence is CDSRGTSTDTQYF. In nucleotides, the CDR3 is TGTGACAGCAGAGGGACTAGCACAGATACGCAGTATTTT.

Only a few counts were recorded for this clonotype. The chain is built from TRBV4-3 and TRBJ2-6; D unclear. The CDR3 is 16 amino acids. Trimming left V 2 bases short and J 0 bases short, with 8 bases between. The germline V gene has CDR1 LGHNA and CDR2 YSLEER. CDR3 sequence reads: CASSQKAVSGANVLTF. In DNA form, the CDR3 reads TGCGCCAGCAGCCAAAAGGCGGTCTCTGGGGCCAACGTCCTGACTTTC.

The genes are TRBV5-4 and TRBJ2-7; possibly TRBD1 for D (5 bases). V lost 0 bases and J 5 bases, leaving 15 bases between the germline ends. The germline V gene has CDR1 SGHNT and CDR2 YYREEE (reference sequence). The CDR3 sequence is 15 residues long. The CDR3 here is CASSLDRQGNDEQYF. As DNA, the CDR3 is TGTGCCAGCAGCTTGGATCGGCAGGGTAACGACGAGCAGTACTTC.

The chain recombines TRBV7-9 with TRBJ1-1; D not resolved. V was cut by 5 bases and J by 10 bases, with 11 bases left in between. The CDR3 has 11 amino acids. Per the germline V gene, CDR1 is SEHNR and CDR2 is FQNEAQ (reference sequence). The CDR3 here is CASSSGRRAFF. The CDR3 DNA sequence: TGTGCCAGCAGCAGCGGGAGGCGAGCTTTCTTT. Complete variable domain (other parts from reference TRBV7-9 and TRBJ1-1): DTGVSQNPRHKITKRGQNVTFRCDPISEHNRLYWYRQTLGQGPEFLTYFQNEAQLEKSRLLSDRFSAERPKGSFSTLEIQRTEQGDSAMYLCASSSGRRAFFGQGTRLTVV.

This clonotype has only a few counts. V gene TRBV6-1 combines with J gene TRBJ2-1; maybe TRBD1 (6 bases). Germline CDR1 and CDR2: MNHNS and SASEGT. The length of the CDR3 is 15 residues. The V end was cut by 2 bases, the J end by 4 bases, with 12 bases between. DNA of the CDR3: TGTGCCAGCAGTGAACTCAGGGGAAATTACAATGAGCAGTTCTTC. Amino acid sequence: CASSELRGNYNEQFF.

There are a few counts of this clonotype. The rearrangement uses TRBV25-1 and TRBJ1-2; D is unresolved. V was shortened by 4 bases and J by 4 bases, with 10 bases between the two germline ends. The germline V gene encodes CDR1 MGHDK and CDR2 SYGVNS. The CDR3 length is 13 residues. The CDR3 coding sequence is TGTGCCAGCAGTGGTTTACAGTTCTATGGCTACACCTTC. Its translation: CASSGLQFYGYTF.

V usage is TRBV21-1 and J usage is TRBJ1-6; the table calls TRBD1, which could not be checked here. TRBV21-1 is assigned pseudogene status. The CDR3 contains 15 residues. CDR3: CASSKDHRGLSPLHF. In DNA form, the CDR3 reads TGTGCCAGCAGCAAAGATCACAGGGGGCTGTCACCCCTCCACTTT.

This clonotype was observed many times. The chain carries TRBV5-1 and TRBJ2-3, with D possibly TRBD1 on 5 matching bases. The germline V and J ends were trimmed by 2 bases and 6 bases, with 10 bases remaining between them. The germline CDR1 and CDR2 sequences are SGHRS and YFSETQ. This CDR3 spans 13 amino acids. The CDR3 loop is CASSLGVEDTQYF. CDR3 DNA: TGCGCCAGCAGCTTAGGGGTGGAGGATACGCAGTATTTT.

This clonotype was picked up many times. The chain has TRBV5-1 and TRBJ2-2; D is perhaps TRBD2 (5 bases). CDR3 length: 15 amino acids. Trimming removed 3 bases at V and 7 bases at J, with 16 bases between. Germline-derived CDR1 and CDR2 are SGHRS and YFSETQ. Written as DNA, the CDR3 is TGCGCCAGCAGCTCCCTGGACTTTTCCTTCGGGGAGCTGTTTTTT. Protein: CASSSLDFSFGELFF. The full variable domain, completed using reference TRBV5-1 and TRBJ2-2, is KAGVTQTPRYLIKTRGQQVTLSCSPISGHRSVSWYQQTPGQGLQFLFEYFSETQRNKGNFPGRFSGRQFSNSRSEMNVSTLELGDSALYLCASSSLDFSFGELFFGEGSRLTVL.

There are a few counts of this clonotype. DNA of the CDR3: TGTGCCATCAGTGACTACGGGACGGTGGAGCCCCAGCATTTT. This gives the protein CAISDYGTVEPQHF. This chain links TRBV10-3 with TRBJ1-5; D possibly corresponds to TRBD1 (5 bases). The germline V and J ends were trimmed by 3 bases and 8 bases, with 14 bases remaining between them. Germline V gives CDR1 ENHRY, CDR2 SYGVKD. There are 14 residues in the CDR3.

This clonotype came up once. CDR3 amino acids: CASSANYVRGYGYTF. CDR3 sequence (DNA): TGTGCCAGCAGTGCCAACTACGTCAGGGGCTATGGCTACACCTTC. The chain uses TRBV2 and TRBJ1-2; weak D call: TRBD1 (6 bases). The germline CDR1 and CDR2 sequences are SNHLY and FYNNEI. Trimming stripped 4 bases from V and 4 bases from J, with 16 bases between. The CDR3 spans 15 residues.

The V and J genes are TRBV12-3 or TRBV12-4 and TRBJ2-1; D call uncertain. The CDR3 sequence is 12 residues long. V was pared by 8 bases and J by 9 bases, with 14 bases between. In DNA form, the CDR3 reads TGTGCCAGCCACGGTGGCGCGATTGAGCAGTTCTTC. It encodes CASHGGAIEQFF.

This clonotype appeared a few times. The chain is built from TRBV12-3 or TRBV12-4 and TRBJ2-3; no clear D gene. V was shortened by 3 bases and J by 1 base, with 11 bases between the two germline ends. The CDR3 sequence is 15 residues long. CDR3 nucleotide sequence: TGTGCCAGCAGTTTTTTCGATGGGGGCACAGATACGCAGTATTTT. As protein: CASSFFDGGTDTQYF.

This clonotype has only a few counts. V is TRBV20-1 and J is TRBJ2-3; D is perhaps TRBD1 (5 bases). CDR3 length equals 14 residues. Germline CDR1 and CDR2: DFQATT and SNEGSKA (reference sequence). Between the trimmed V and J ends, which lost 6 bases and 0 bases, there was a span of 13 bases. In DNA, the CDR3 is TGCAGTGCCCACAGGTACTCTAGCACAGATACGCAGTATTTT. Translated: CSAHRYSSTDTQYF.

Ten or more counts support this clonotype. This rearrangement joins TRBV6-2 or TRBV6-3 to TRBJ2-3, with D possibly TRBD2 on 5 matching bases. There are 16 residues in the CDR3. Trimming took 2 bases from V and 0 from J, leaving 12 bases between them. The germline CDR1 and CDR2 sequences are MNHEY and SVGEGT. CDR3 region: CASSYNPRGSTDTQYF. In nucleotides, the CDR3 is TGTGCCAGCAGTTACAATCCCCGAGGGAGCACAGATACGCAGTATTTT.

The chain recombines TRBV6-5 with TRBJ1-2, with TRBD1 matching 9 bases. Germline CDR1 MNHEY, CDR2 SVGAGI. Unmatched junction bases numbered 6, after V lost 0 bases and J lost 7 bases. The CDR3 runs 15 residues. CDR3 sequence reads: CASSYSTTGGRGYTF. CDR3 sequence (DNA): TGTGCCAGCAGTTACTCAACCACAGGGGGCCGTGGCTACACCTTC.

The gene calls are TRBV13 and TRBJ2-1; 8 bases are a match to TRBD2. The CDR3 is made up of 14 amino acids. In germline, CDR1 is PRHDT, CDR2 FYEKMQ (reference sequence). The junction had 4 bases not matched to a gene; V was cut back by 5 bases and J by 4 bases. The DNA for the CDR3 is TGTGCCAGCAGCCCGGGGGGGGGATACAATGAGCAGTTCTTC. Its protein product is CASSPGGGYNEQFF.

This chain joins TRBV7-2 and TRBJ1-5; 10 bases match TRBD1. CDR3 size: 16 residues. Germline CDR1 and CDR2: SGHTA and FQGNSA. The V gene end was trimmed by 2 bases and the J gene end by 7 bases; junction bases not matched to a gene: 8. The CDR3 is CASSLKATGGHQPQHF. CDR3 DNA: TGTGCCAGCAGCTTAAAGGCGACAGGGGGCCACCAGCCCCAGCATTTT.

This clonotype was detected a few times. V gene TRBV10-3 combines with J gene TRBJ2-3; possibly TRBD1 for D (6 bases). The ends were cut back, 7 bases at V and 1 base at J, with 12 bases in the middle. This CDR3 contains 14 residues. Germline CDR1 ENHRY, CDR2 SYGVKD. The CDR3, as DNA: TGTGCCATCACCCGGACAGCTCGCACAGATACGCAGTATTTT. Its translation is CAITRTARTDTQYF.

The chain carries TRBV10-3 and TRBJ2-7, with D possibly matching TRBD2 (5 bases). This CDR3 is 13 amino acids long. V was shortened by 9 bases and J by 3 bases, with 15 bases between the two germline ends. Per germline, CDR1 ENHRY and CDR2 SYGVKD. CDR3 sequence (DNA): TGTGCCATGAGCCCGGGAAAAGACTACGAGCAGTACGTC. Protein sequence: CAMSPGKDYEQYV.

V is TRBV30 and J is TRBJ2-5, with no clear D. Germline V gene data show CDR1 as GTSNPN and CDR2 as SVGIG (reference sequence). CDR3 length: 11 amino acids. V was cut by 0 bases and J by 5 bases, with 4 bases left in between. The CDR3 bases are TGTGCCTGGAGTGTTGGGGAGACCCAGTACTTC. Encoded protein: CAWSVGETQYF.

The J gene is TRBJ2-7, the V gene TRBV7-2; D might be TRBD1 (7 bases). V lost 6 bases and J 1 base, leaving 28 bases between the germline ends. Per the germline V gene, CDR1 is SGHTA and CDR2 is FQGNSA. The CDR3 runs 19 residues. The CDR3 here is CASSLKSNSAGQLSYEQYF. DNA for the CDR3: TGTGCCAGCAGTCTAAAATCAAACTCTGCGGGACAGTTATCCTACGAGCAGTACTTC.

This sequence joins TRBV28 and TRBJ2-7, with 7 bases lining up with TRBD2. The CDR3 totals 15 residues. The trim removed 6 bases at V and 3 bases at J, leaving 11 bases unmatched. Germline assignment: CDR1 MDHEN and CDR2 SYDVKM. The chain's CDR3 is CASSPPGTNNYEQYV. Written as DNA, the CDR3 is TGTGCCAGCAGCCCCCCCGGGACTAACAACTACGAGCAGTACGTC.

There are a few counts of this clonotype. This chain links TRBV7-8 with TRBJ2-7; D is uncertain. The CDR3 has 11 amino acids. Germline V CDR1 and CDR2: SGHVS, FQNEAQ. The V and J ends lost 5 bases and 3 bases respectively, with 5 bases between them. As DNA, the CDR3 is TGTGCCAGCAGCCAGCACTACGAGCAGTACTTC. Encoded protein: CASSQHYEQYF.